This TCR beta chain stems from a study of T cell responses to AZD1222 COVID-19 vaccine. General observations from the study: Donors were largely white British and mainly female; clonal diversity was possibly underestimated. Nearly half of the spike-specific TCRs reportedly recognize variant regions that carry no mutations.

Generated by immunoSEQ multiplex PCR, the TCRdb table keeps only in-frame clones and is missing some. The sample lists roughly 180,000 clones, around 94% occurring once. Both about-4-week and about-12-week second-dose recipients were combined. About this clone: Antigen unknown.

V was shortened by 2 bases and J by 7 bases, with 14 bases between the two germline ends. Germline assignment: CDR1 SEHNR and CDR2 FQNEAQ (reference sequence). The CDR3 has 14 residues. This chain links TRBV7-9 with TRBJ1-1, with a tentative D call TRBD1 (5 bases). The sample was peripheral blood, taken 28 days after the second AZD1222 dose. This receptor was obtained from an adult who received the AZD1222 COVID-19 vaccine. CDR3 bases: TGTGCCAGCAGCTTATTTGGGGCCGTCAATGAAGCTTTCTTT. The encoded protein is CASSLFGAVNEAFF.